This T cell receptor beta chain originates from a study of shared clonotypes between healthy human individuals. The naive CD8 population came from CD45RO-negative cells selected for CCR7, without terminally differentiated effector memory CD45RA+ cells. The donor cohort consisted entirely of Caucasian adults residing in Nashville, Tennessee. This clone was recorded only once. Its antigen remains unknown. Study findings and constraints: Sorted-subset samples were not fully sequenced, rarefaction indicated. Richness estimates generally favored naive over memory subsets.

Genomic DNA of every subset was divided equally among multiple immunoSEQ plates. Repertoires were generated with immunoSEQ multiplex PCR, while TCRdb's copy carries only in-frame clones and drops some. Among about 680,000 clones listed, about 90% were seen once. Germline CDR1 reads SGHTA; CDR2 reads FQGTGA. Trimming left V 0 bases short and J 6 bases short, with 11 bases between. The CDR3 loop spans 14 amino acids. This clonotype was obtained from a young man in good health. Sequencing was carried out using naive CD8+ T cells sorted from blood. The chain is built from TRBV7-3 and TRBJ1-2, with D tentatively TRBD1 (6 bases). The CDR3 sequence: CASSLTPTGNGYTF. CDR3 DNA: TGTGCCAGCAGCTTAACTCCTACAGGGAATGGCTACACCTTC.